The subject of this entry is one T cell receptor (beta chain). This clonotype was detected many times. No antigen is known for it. Base qualities are not recorded, but no much larger clone differs from it by a single base. This sample was sequenced with an Illumina NovaSeq 6000. cDNA libraries for TCRalpha and TCRbeta were prepared by 5'RACE using constant-segment primers, with sample barcodes and unique molecular identifiers added. RNA was extracted from every sample with Trizol reagent. The libraries were amplified in two PCR steps, and the second step added a second sample barcode and Illumina TruSeq adapters. Libraries were sequenced on an Illumina NovaSeq with 2 x 150 bp paired-end reads. On the authors' methods: Demultiplexing of reads and collapsing into UMI-guided consensus sequences were performed with migec v1.2.7. With mixcr v2.1.11, UMI consensuses were aligned to TRA and TRB V and J templates and assembled into clonotypes. A clonotype was counted as expanded or contracted only when both edgeR and NoisET called the clonotype significant, with the noise models trained on biological replicates. edgeR calls used a false discovery rate-adjusted p below 0.01 and a log2 fold-change threshold of 1. As an exploratory analysis of dynamics, PCA with hierarchical clustering was applied to max-normalized trajectories of the 1000 most abundant clonotypes. Each responding clone was given a CD4 or CD8 phenotype based on the CD4+ and CD8+ repertoires, which had been sequenced separately. TCRdb's own reprocessing of the public reads used fastp at Q25 and MiXCR and kept productive beta chains. Each CDR3 protein gets just one entry, which takes the most common genes and DNA from the rows behind it. TCRdb, not the authors, supplied the V and J calls. The sample has about 600,000 distinct CDR3 sequences on record, about 20% of them singletons. The ten most abundant clones make up roughly 8.1% of the sample.

CDR1 and CDR2 were assigned from the germline V gene as LGHNA and YSLEER. From the cysteine up to the phenylalanine, the CDR3 has a length of 16 residues. The kept DNA is CDR3 alone, 48 bases in frame from the first base. V drops 0 bases and J drops 2 bases, leaving 13 bases in between. Ficoll-Paque density gradient centrifugation was used to isolate PBMCs. The sample originates from a study of T-cell memory formation after mild COVID-19 (dated by TCRdb to the early 2020s). Notes on the research overall: TCR sequence clusters from the two donors were found to be largely donor specific. T-cell clones expanding and contracting after mild COVID-19 in a couple of donors were tracked by longitudinal TCRalpha and TCRbeta repertoire sequencing. Two young, previously healthy adult volunteers made up the cohort, one male and one female. Points the paper makes about the study in general: Clones that contracted from day 15 to 85 showed balanced CD4/CD8 phenotypes, whereas a second wave of clones that expanded from day 15 to 37 leaned towards CD4+. SARS-CoV-2 specificity was not confirmed for the second-wave clones peaking on day 37. The study included only a couple of mild cases, and larger cohorts that include severe cases with pre-infection samples were judged to be necessary. Some responding clones were found in pre-infection memory, which suggests that pre-existing cross-reactive memory T cells took part in the SARS-CoV-2 response. Contracting CD4+ clones were found mainly in CM and EM memory subsets, while CD8+ clones were enriched in EMRA.

Recombination connected TRBV4-3 to TRBJ2-5; matching of 5 bases hints at TRBD1 as the D gene. Source material: PBMCs or a T cell subset sorted from them (not recorded which). This clonotype was sampled from an adult woman who had mild COVID-19 (a few samples of this study predate the infection). The sample titles of this study are shuffled in the database, so cell type and time point are left out; the donor was told from shared clones. The DNA is as follows: TGCGCCAGCAGCCAAGATTTACGTCAGGGTCAAGAGACCCAGTACTTC. It codes for CASSQDLRQGQETQYF.